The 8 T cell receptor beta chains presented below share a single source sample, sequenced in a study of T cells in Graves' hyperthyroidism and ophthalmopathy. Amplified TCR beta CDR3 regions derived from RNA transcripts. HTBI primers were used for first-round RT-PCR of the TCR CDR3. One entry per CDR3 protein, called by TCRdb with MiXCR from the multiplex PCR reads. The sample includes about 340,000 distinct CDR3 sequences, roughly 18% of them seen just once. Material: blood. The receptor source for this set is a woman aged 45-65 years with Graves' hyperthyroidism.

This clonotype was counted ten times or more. The CDR3 region is CASSQWAGGTQYF. The CDR3 DNA reads TGCGCCAGCAGCCAATGGGCAGGGGGTACGCAGTATTTT. The chain links TRBV4-1 to TRBJ2-3; 7 bases map to TRBD1. CDR1 and CDR2 from the germline V gene are MGHRA and YSYEKL. With V trimmed by 2 bases and J by 8 bases, 4 bases remained unmatched. The CDR3 sequence is 13 residues long.

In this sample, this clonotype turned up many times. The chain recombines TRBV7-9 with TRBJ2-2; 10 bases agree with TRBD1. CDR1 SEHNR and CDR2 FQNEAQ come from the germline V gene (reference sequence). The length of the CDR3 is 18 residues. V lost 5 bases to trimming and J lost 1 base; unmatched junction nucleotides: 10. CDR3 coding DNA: TGTGCCAGCAGCGCACCCCGACAGGGGGCTATGAACACCGGGGAGCTGTTTTTT. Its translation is CASSAPRQGAMNTGELFF.

CDR3 residues: CASTLGAGLAGNEQFF. The CDR3 DNA sequence: TGTGCCAGCACCCTAGGGGCGGGCTTGGCGGGCAATGAGCAGTTCTTC. This chain joins TRBV5-5 and TRBJ2-1; D might be TRBD1 or TRBD2, each matching 5 bases. The CDR3 sequence is 16 residues long. Trimming pared 6 bases from V and 6 bases from J, leaving 22 bases between. CDR1 SGHKS and CDR2 YYEKEE come from the germline V gene (reference sequence).

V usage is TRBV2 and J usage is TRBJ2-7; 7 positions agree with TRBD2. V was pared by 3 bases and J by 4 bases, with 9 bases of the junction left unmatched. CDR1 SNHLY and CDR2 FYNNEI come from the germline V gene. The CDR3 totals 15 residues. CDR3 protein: CASSEQGSGIYEQYF. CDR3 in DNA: TGTGCCAGCAGTGAGCAGGGCAGCGGGATTTACGAGCAGTACTTC.

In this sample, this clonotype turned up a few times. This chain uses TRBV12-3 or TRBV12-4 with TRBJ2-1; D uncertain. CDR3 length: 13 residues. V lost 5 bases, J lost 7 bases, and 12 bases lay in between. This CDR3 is CASSPPPANEQFF. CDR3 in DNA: TGTGCCAGCAGTCCCCCCCCAGCTAATGAGCAGTTCTTC.

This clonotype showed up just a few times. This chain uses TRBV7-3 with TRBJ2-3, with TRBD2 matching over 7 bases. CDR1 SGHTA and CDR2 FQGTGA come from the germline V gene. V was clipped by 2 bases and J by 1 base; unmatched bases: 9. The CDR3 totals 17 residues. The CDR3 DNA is TGTGCCAGCAGCTTAGATTCAGAGGCGGGGGGCACAGATACGCAGTATTTT. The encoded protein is CASSLDSEAGGTDTQYF.

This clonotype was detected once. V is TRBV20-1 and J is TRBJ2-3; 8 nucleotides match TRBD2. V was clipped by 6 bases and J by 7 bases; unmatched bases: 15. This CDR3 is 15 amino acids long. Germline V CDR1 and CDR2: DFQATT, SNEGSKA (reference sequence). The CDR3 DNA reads TGCAGTGCCCCCTTGGCAGCGGGAGCGGGGAATACGCAGTATTTT. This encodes CSAPLAAGAGNTQYF.

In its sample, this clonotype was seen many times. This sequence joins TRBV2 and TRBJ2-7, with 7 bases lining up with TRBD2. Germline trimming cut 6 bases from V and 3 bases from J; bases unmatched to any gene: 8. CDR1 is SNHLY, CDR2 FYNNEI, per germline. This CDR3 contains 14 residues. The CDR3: CASREGAGLYEQYV. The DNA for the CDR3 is TGTGCCAGCAGAGAGGGAGCGGGGCTCTACGAGCAGTACGTC.